The 13 T cell receptor beta chains below all came from one sample that was sequenced in a study of cytomegalovirus exposure and HLA in healthy donors. In the PCR, 60 Vbeta and 13 Jbeta primers were used. The table came from immunoSEQ multiplex PCR; TCRdb's copy has only in-frame clones and leaves some out. The sample contains 150,000 to 200,000 clones, around three quarters of which appear only once. The material sequenced was PBMCs. All receptors derive from a woman aged 45-60 years in good health and CMV-seronegative.

In its sample, this clone was seen a few times. This rearrangement joins TRBV19 to TRBJ1-1; the match to TRBD1 covers 9 bases. The CDR3 has 15 amino acids. Trimming cost V 7 bases and J 1 base; bases outside gene matches: 7. CDR1 and CDR2 (germline): LNHDA, SQIVND (reference sequence). CDR3 coding DNA: TGTGCCAGTAAGGCTCAGGGACAGGGGAACACTGAAGCTTTCTTT. This sequence encodes CASKAQGQGNTEAFF.

The genes are TRBV28 and TRBJ2-4, with TRBD1 identical over 8 bases. The germline V gene encodes CDR1 MDHEN and CDR2 SYDVKM. The ends lost 2 bases at V and 2 bases at J; junction bases unmatched: 14. The CDR3 sequence is 19 residues long. This chain's CDR3 is CASSLKTGDGVGSKNIQYF. CDR3 nucleotide sequence: TGTGCCAGCAGTTTAAAGACAGGGGACGGGGTCGGGTCCAAAAACATTCAGTACTTC. Looking up the rest from reference TRBV28 and TRBJ2-4 gives the full variable domain: DVKVTQSSRYLVKRTGEKVFLECVQDMDHENMFWYRQDPGLGLRLIYFSYDVKMKEKGDIPEGYSVSREKKERFSLILESASTNQTSMYLCASSLKTGDGVGSKNIQYFGAGTRLSVL.

The chain couples TRBV16 to TRBJ1-5; D is unclear. CDR1 and CDR2 from the germline V gene are KGHSY and FQNENV. Trimming removed 4 bases at V and 3 bases at J, with 16 bases between. The CDR3 is made up of 16 amino acids. CDR3 nucleotides: TGTGCCAGCAGCCCGATCGGCTCCGGAGACAATCAGCCCCAGCATTTT. Translation: CASSPIGSGDNQPQHF.

The V and J genes are TRBV28 and TRBJ2-2; D is ambiguous. From germline, CDR1 is MDHEN and CDR2 SYDVKM. Trimming left V 7 bases short and J 5 bases short, with 14 bases between. The CDR3 has 14 residues. Written as DNA, the CDR3 is TGTGCCAGCACCAAGCAGGTGTGGACCGGGGAGCTGTTTTTT. This gives the protein CASTKQVWTGELFF.

This chain uses TRBV28 with TRBJ1-1, with a weak D call TRBD1 (5 bases). The CDR3 is 15 amino acids. Germline V CDR1 and CDR2: MDHEN, SYDVKM. The V and J ends lost 3 bases and 4 bases respectively, with 15 bases between them. The CDR3 bases are TGTGCCAGCAGTTTCGCCCTACGGGGGGGCACTGAAGCTTTCTTT. It codes for CASSFALRGGTEAFF.

In this sample, this clone turned up once. V and J are TRBV2 and TRBJ2-2; the match to TRBD1 covers 8 bases. Unmatched junction bases numbered 7, after V lost 10 bases and J lost 6 bases. There are 13 residues in the CDR3. CDR1 is SNHLY and CDR2 is FYNNEI in the germline V gene. The CDR3 here is CATQQGVAGELFF. DNA for the CDR3: TGTGCCACCCAACAGGGGGTGGCCGGGGAGCTGTTTTTT.

V is TRBV7-9 and J is TRBJ1-5, with 10 bases lining up with TRBD1. Per germline, CDR1 SEHNR and CDR2 FQNEAQ (reference sequence). The ends lost 5 bases at V and 0 bases at J; junction bases unmatched: 10. The CDR3 spans 18 residues. CDR3 in amino acids: CASSPGTGASFSNQPQHF. The CDR3 DNA reads TGTGCCAGCAGCCCGGGGACAGGGGCAAGTTTTAGCAATCAGCCCCAGCATTTT.

This rearrangement joins TRBV30 to TRBJ1-6, with D perhaps TRBD1 (5 bases). Trimming left V 5 bases short and J 7 bases short, with 12 bases between. The CDR3 extends over 13 amino acids. Germline loops: CDR1 GTSNPN, CDR2 SVGIG (reference sequence). For the CDR3, the DNA is TGTGCCTGGGAGGTGGGGCGGAATTCACCCCTCCACTTT. Protein product: CAWEVGRNSPLHF.

The rearrangement links TRBV7-2 to TRBJ1-5; no reliable D call. The length of the CDR3 is 13 residues. Germline V gene sequence: CDR1 SGHTA, CDR2 FQGNSA. The V end was cut by 1 base, the J end by 5 bases, with 6 bases between. The CDR3: CASSLGGYQPQHF. The CDR3 DNA follows: TGTGCCAGCAGCTTAGGCGGATATCAGCCCCAGCATTTT.

This rearrangement joins TRBV7-6 to TRBJ2-7; 8 bases are shared with TRBD2. V shed 1 base, J shed 2 bases, and the junction held 4 bases outside the gene matches. The CDR3 spans 15 residues. Germline V gene data show CDR1 as SGHVS and CDR2 as FNYEAQ. CDR3 loop: CASSLVTSGTYEQYF. CDR3 DNA: TGTGCCAGCAGCTTAGTCACTAGCGGCACCTACGAGCAGTACTTC.

The chain carries TRBV27 and TRBJ1-2; maybe TRBD1 (6 bases). The V and J ends lost 6 bases and 6 bases respectively, with 20 bases between them. Looked up from germline, CDR1 is MNHEY and CDR2 is SMNVEV (reference sequence). The CDR3 sequence is 15 residues long. The CDR3 loop reads CASSRTSSRGDGYTF. The DNA of the CDR3 is TGTGCCAGCAGCCGGACCTCGAGCAGGGGCGATGGCTACACCTTC.

A few counts support this clone. The chain is built from TRBV5-1 and TRBJ2-7; D unclear. Germline lookup yields CDR1 SGHRS and CDR2 YFSETQ. Trimming took off 5 bases at V and 6 bases at J, with 27 bases between the two ends. The CDR3 totals 17 residues. The CDR3 region has the DNA TGCGCCAGCAGTTTAACGCCCGGTTCGCACACGGGTTCCGAGCAGTACTTC. It specifies CASSLTPGSHTGSEQYF.

This clone was counted only a few times. The chain links TRBV6-6 to TRBJ2-5, with D possibly being TRBD1 (6 bases). V gave up 6 bases and J gave up 6 bases, with 11 bases separating them. Germline-derived CDR1 and CDR2 are MNHNY and SVGAGI (reference sequence). The CDR3 covers 12 residues. The DNA of the CDR3 is TGTGCCAGCAGAGAGGGGGAGAAGACCCAGTACTTC. This codes for CASREGEKTQYF.